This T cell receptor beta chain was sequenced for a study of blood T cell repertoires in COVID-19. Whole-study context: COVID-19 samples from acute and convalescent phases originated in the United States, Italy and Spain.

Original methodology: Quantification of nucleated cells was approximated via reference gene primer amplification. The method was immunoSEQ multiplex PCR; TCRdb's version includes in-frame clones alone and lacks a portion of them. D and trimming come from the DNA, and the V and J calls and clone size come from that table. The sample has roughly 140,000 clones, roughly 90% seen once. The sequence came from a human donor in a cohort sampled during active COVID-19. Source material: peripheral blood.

CDR3 region: CASSGGPGLAGRNPGQLFF. The CDR3 DNA reads as TGTGCCAGCAGCGGAGGCCCCGGACTAGCGGGCAGAAACCCGGGGCAGCTGTTTTTT. V gene TRBV9 combines with J gene TRBJ2-2; 11 nucleotides align to TRBD2. Germline V gene lookup returns CDR1 SGDLS and CDR2 YYNGEE. V was clipped by 3 bases and J by 12 bases; unmatched bases: 22. This CDR3 is built from 19 residues.